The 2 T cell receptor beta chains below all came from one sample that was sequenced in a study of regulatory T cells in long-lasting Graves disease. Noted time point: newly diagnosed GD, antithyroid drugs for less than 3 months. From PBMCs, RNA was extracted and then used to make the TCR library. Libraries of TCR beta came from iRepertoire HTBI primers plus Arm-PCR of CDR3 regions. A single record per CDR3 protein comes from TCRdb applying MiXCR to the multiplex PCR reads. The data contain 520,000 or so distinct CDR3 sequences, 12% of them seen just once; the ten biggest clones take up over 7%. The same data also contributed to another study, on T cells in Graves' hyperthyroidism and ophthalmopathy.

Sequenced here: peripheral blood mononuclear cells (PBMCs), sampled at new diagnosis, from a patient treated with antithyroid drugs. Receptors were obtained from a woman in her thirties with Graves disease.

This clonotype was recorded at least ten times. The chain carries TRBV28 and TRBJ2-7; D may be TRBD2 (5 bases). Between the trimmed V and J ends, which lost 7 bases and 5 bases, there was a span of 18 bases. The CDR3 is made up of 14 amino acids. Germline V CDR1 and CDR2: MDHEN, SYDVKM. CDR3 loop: CASTRSGLMDEQYF. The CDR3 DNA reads TGTGCCAGCACCCGGAGCGGCTTAATGGACGAGCAGTACTTC.

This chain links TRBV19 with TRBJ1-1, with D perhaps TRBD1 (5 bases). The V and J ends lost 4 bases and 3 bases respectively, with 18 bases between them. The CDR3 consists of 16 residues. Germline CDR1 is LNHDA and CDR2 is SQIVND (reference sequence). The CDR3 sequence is CASSKPRAGRDTEAFF. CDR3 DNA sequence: TGTGCCAGTAGTAAGCCCCGGGCAGGGAGGGACACTGAAGCTTTCTTT.